The 10 T cell receptor beta chains below come from one sample, sequenced in a study of blood T cell repertoires in COVID-19. Assay: immunoSEQ multiplex PCR; the TCRdb copy retains only in-frame clones and omits some. This sample has under 450,000 clones, with 75% to 90% found just once. Sequenced sample: peripheral blood. These receptors were taken from a woman in her fifties or sixties with COVID-19, enrolled during active disease.

The chain links TRBV11-2 to TRBJ1-2, with a possible D match to TRBD1 (5 bases). The CDR3 is 16 residues long. The germline V gene encodes CDR1 SGHAT and CDR2 FQNNGV. The germline V and J ends were trimmed by 3 bases and 2 bases, with 16 bases remaining between them. The CDR3 loop reads CASSFSFRTRNYGYTF. In nucleotides, the CDR3 is TGTGCCAGCAGCTTTTCTTTCAGGACAAGAAACTATGGCTACACCTTC.

This clone was recorded once. This chain links TRBV9 with TRBJ1-2; 8 bases are a match to TRBD1. In germline, CDR1 is SGDLS, CDR2 YYNGEE. The CDR3 extends over 21 amino acids. Trimming at V came to 0 bases and at J to 0 bases, leaving 19 bases not matched to a gene. Here the CDR3 DNA reads TGTGCCAGCAGCGTAGAGGCTTCGTATCTCGGGACAGGCAATCCTAACTATGGCTACACCTTC. Protein: CASSVEASYLGTGNPNYGYTF.

The J gene is TRBJ2-1, the V gene TRBV9; 8 nucleotides align to TRBD2. J was trimmed by 2 bases and V by 0 bases; bases with no gene match: 1. CDR1 is SGDLS and CDR2 is YYNGEE in the germline V gene. The CDR3 loop spans 15 amino acids. The CDR3 nucleotides are TGTGCCAGCAGCGTAGGGACTAGCACCTACAATGAGCAGTTCTTC. It yields the protein CASSVGTSTYNEQFF.

This clone was detected only a few times. This chain connects TRBV5-4 to TRBJ1-1; tentative D call: TRBD1 (6 bases). Trimming shortened V by 2 bases and J by 0 bases, and 14 bases separated the two germline ends. CDR1 SGHNT and CDR2 YYREEE come from the germline V gene (reference sequence). The CDR3 loop spans 16 amino acids. The CDR3 DNA reads as TGTGCCAGCAGCTTAATAGACAGGTTCATGAACACTGAAGCTTTCTTT. This encodes CASSLIDRFMNTEAFF.

The chain combines TRBV13 with TRBJ1-4; D ambiguous. The CDR3 spans 13 residues. Trimming took off 0 bases at V and 4 bases at J, with 3 bases between the two ends. CDR1 and CDR2 from the germline V gene are PRHDT and FYEKMQ (reference sequence). CDR3 bases: TGTGCCAGCAGCTTAGGCAGTAATGAAAAACTGTTTTTT. Protein product: CASSLGSNEKLFF.

The rearrangement uses TRBV5-1 and TRBJ2-6; 7 bases are shared with TRBD1. Germline CDR1 reads SGHRS; CDR2 reads YFSETQ. This CDR3 region has 15 residues. V shed 4 bases and J 2 bases; nucleotides not matched to a gene: 3. CDR3 nucleotide sequence: TGCGCCAGCAGCCTTGGGACAGCTGGGGCCAACGTCCTGACTTTC. Protein sequence: CASSLGTAGANVLTF.

The chain is built from TRBV15 and TRBJ1-1; D remains unclear. V dropped 4 bases and J dropped 1 base, with 13 bases sitting between them. This CDR3 has 15 residues. In germline, CDR1 is LNHNV, CDR2 YYDKDF (reference sequence). The DNA of the CDR3 is TGTGCCACCAGCACCCACTACGAGCAGAACACTGAAGCTTTCTTT. Its protein product is CATSTHYEQNTEAFF.

V gene TRBV9 combines with J gene TRBJ2-7; 10 bases fit TRBD1. CDR1 SGDLS and CDR2 YYNGEE come from the germline V gene. The CDR3 loop spans 16 amino acids. After removal of 4 bases from V and 0 bases from J, the junction contained 7 bases not matched to a gene. This CDR3 reads CASSFHRDRGSYEQYF. In nucleotides, the CDR3 is TGTGCCAGCAGCTTCCACCGGGACAGGGGCTCCTACGAGCAGTACTTC.

This chain connects TRBV6-5 to TRBJ1-2, with 7 bases aligning to TRBD1. The ends lost 11 bases at V and 8 bases at J; junction bases unmatched: 11. Per germline, CDR1 MNHEY and CDR2 SVGAGI. The CDR3 contains 12 residues. CDR3 in amino acids: CACVGTGEGYTF. CDR3 sequence (DNA): TGTGCCTGTGTAGGAACAGGGGAAGGCTACACCTTC.

The genes are TRBV11-2 and TRBJ1-6, with 12 bases matching TRBD1. Germline CDR1 SGHAT, CDR2 FQNNGV. After removal of 1 base from V and 7 bases from J, the junction contained 2 bases not matched to a gene. CDR3 length equals 16 residues. CDR3 in DNA: TGTGCCAGCAGCTTAGGCGGGACAGGGGGCAATTCACCCCTCCACTTT. Its protein product is CASSLGGTGGNSPLHF. Combining the CDR3 with reference TRBV11-2 and TRBJ1-6 gives the whole variable domain EAGVAQSPRYKIIEKRQSVAFWCNPISGHATLYWYQQILGQGPKLLIQFQNNGVVDDSQLPKDRFSAERLKGVDSTLKIQPAKLEDSAVYLCASSLGGTGGNSPLHFGNGTRLTVT.